A single sample gave rise to the 5 T cell receptor beta chains below, sequenced in a study of control samples from healthy donors and cancer patients. The assay was immunoSEQ multiplex PCR, and TCRdb's table has in-frame clones only and misses some. Of around 150,000 clones listed, about 90% are singletons. The sample was blood. Source of these receptors: a man aged 25 to 40 in good health.

The genes are TRBV20-1 and TRBJ1-1; D is ambiguous. Deletions cut 3 bases from V and 1 base from J, with 9 bases between. From germline, CDR1 is DFQATT and CDR2 SNEGSKA (reference sequence). The CDR3 has 13 amino acids. This CDR3 reads CSASGGPNTEAFF. CDR3 sequence (DNA): TGCAGTGCTAGTGGTGGACCGAACACTGAAGCTTTCTTT.

The CDR3 DNA sequence: TGTGCCAGCAGCCAAGGGGGAAGAGGGACTGAAGCTTTCTTT. It specifies CASSQGGRGTEAFF. This chain links TRBV3-1 (or the pseudogene TRBV3-2) with TRBJ1-1; unclear D gene. The ends were cut back, 1 base at V and 5 bases at J, with 11 bases in the middle. The V gene's germline CDR1 is LGHDT and CDR2 YNNKEL (reference sequence). The CDR3 is made up of 14 amino acids.

The rearrangement uses TRBV30 and TRBJ1-5; the D is unclear. V gave up 3 bases and J gave up 0 bases, with 21 bases separating them. This CDR3 spans 18 amino acids. Germline lookup yields CDR1 GTSNPN and CDR2 SVGIG (reference sequence). The CDR3 DNA follows: TGTGCCTGGAGCCCACTCCAGACGGGGTCTTATAGCAATCAGCCCCAGCATTTT. Protein: CAWSPLQTGSYSNQPQHF.

This sequence joins TRBV18 and TRBJ1-1; TRBD1 agrees at 7 bases. CDR1 and CDR2 (germline): KGHSH, LQKENI. Trimming took 3 bases from V and 0 from J; bases not matched to a gene: 1. The CDR3 has 14 residues. CDR3: CASSPGQMNTEAFF. In nucleotides, the CDR3 is TGTGCCAGCTCACCGGGACAGATGAACACTGAAGCTTTCTTT.

V usage is TRBV14 and J usage is TRBJ2-3; TRBD2 aligns across 8 bases. Germline-derived CDR1 and CDR2 are SGHDN and FVKESK. V lost 5 bases and J lost 3; bases outside the gene matches: 7. This CDR3 has 15 amino acids. The DNA of the CDR3 is TGTGCCAGCAGCAAGCCCGGGACTAGAACAGATACGCAGTATTTT. Its protein is CASSKPGTRTDTQYF.